This T cell receptor beta chain originates from a study of T cell responses to AZD1222 COVID-19 vaccine. Study-level points and caveats: Dominant CD4 TCR responses targeted spike regions 160-218 and 743-854. Most donors were white British, females outnumbered males, and clonal diversity was possibly underestimated. Every sample of the repertoires postdated the peak T cell response. Compared with day 0, the breadth and depth of the Spike-specific TCR repertoire rose significantly after two doses of AZD1222.

CDR1 and CDR2 (germline): WNHNN, SYGVQD (reference sequence). Deletions cut 0 bases from V and 4 bases from J, with 15 bases between. The CDR3 extends over 16 amino acids. Some clones are missing from TCRdb's copy, which holds only in-frame ones; the method was immunoSEQ multiplex PCR. The repertoire holds 100,000 to 150,000 clones, with 93% as singletons. As to this clone: Antigen specificity is unknown.

This receptor was obtained from an adult in good health. The rearrangement uses TRBV10-1 and TRBJ2-5; D is perhaps TRBD2 (7 bases). The sequences come from peripheral blood, collected on day 0 of AZD1222 vaccination. DNA of the CDR3: TGCGCCAGCAGTGAGTCGAAGGGAGGGGGGCGAGAGACCCAGTACTTC. As protein: CASSESKGGGRETQYF.